This T cell receptor beta chain was identified in a study of post-analysis software for immune sequencing data. Study-wide results and caveats: Roughly 5 TRBV segments (TRBV5-6, TRBV5-1 and TRBV20-1 among them) occurred more frequently in patients than in controls.

The TCR beta cDNA libraries contained unique molecular identifiers. TCRdb called the PCR reads again in MiXCR, with one record for every CDR3 protein. This table has roughly 200,000 distinct CDR3 sequences, 25% to 30% appearing once. V was pared by 3 bases and J by 7 bases, with 10 bases between. CDR1 DFQATT and CDR2 SNEGSKA come from the germline V gene (reference sequence). The CDR3 totals 13 residues. This clonotype turned up a few times. Its matching antigen is unknown. This sequence originates from a girl aged 2-17 years with multiple sclerosis. Sequencing was performed on blood. The chain has TRBV20-1 and TRBJ1-6; D is uncertain. As DNA, the CDR3 is TGCAGTGCTAGTATGTCAGAAAATTCACCCCTCCACTTT. As protein: CSASMSENSPLHF.